This TCR beta chain was recovered during a study of blood T cells in healthy people across ages. For the second PCR, which ran for about 7 to 11 cycles, a sample-barcoded 5' primer and a J-beta primer mix were used. Every sample returned 2.5 million or more CDR3-containing paired-end reads. In TCRdb, the 5' RACE reads were re-called with MiXCR into one record per CDR3 protein. The sample consists of more than 800,000 distinct CDR3 sequences, around 26% of them appearing once. The CDR3 runs 16 residues. Germline V gene data show CDR1 as MNHNS and CDR2 as SASEGT. J gave up 6 bases and V 5 bases, and 9 bases lay outside the gene matches. Study results and limitations: As age increased, TCR beta diversity per million T cells fell in a roughly linear fashion. Unsorted PBMCs ruled out conclusive naive versus antigen-experienced comparison.

This clonotype was found a few times. What it binds is not known. The TCR originated in a woman of 80 years or more in good health. The sequencing sample was made of blood. The V gene is TRBV6-1, the J gene TRBJ1-5; 11 bases match TRBD1. CDR3 protein: CASSTRDRGEGQPQHF. As DNA, the CDR3 is TGTGCCAGCAGTACCCGGGACAGGGGGGAAGGTCAGCCCCAGCATTTT.